Below, 3 T cell receptor beta chains from the same sample are listed, as sequenced in a study of graft-versus-host responses after intestinal transplantation. Assay: immunoSEQ multiplex PCR; the TCRdb copy retains only in-frame clones and omits some. Of about 500 clones listed, more than 90% were seen once; the top ten hold around 10%. Once graft tissue had been processed, intraepithelial and lamina propria lymphocytes were released. This sample comprised ileum tissue, obtained approximately 42 days after intestinal transplant. Source of these receptors: a human patient who received an intestinal transplant, so some T cells may come from the graft donor.

The chain uses TRBV27 and TRBJ2-5, with D tentatively TRBD2 (6 bases). CDR3 length equals 16 residues. Trimming cost V 5 bases and J 5 bases, with 21 bases left between them. Germline CDR1 is MNHEY and CDR2 is SMNVEV (reference sequence). The CDR3 bases are TGTGCCAGCAGTCCCTCTAGCGAGACCCCCCGGGAGACCCAGTACTTC. Protein product: CASSPSSETPRETQYF.

This clone was observed a single time. V and J are TRBV19 and TRBJ2-5, with D perhaps given as TRBD1 or TRBD2 (6 bases each). CDR1 is LNHDA and CDR2 is SQIVND in the germline V gene (reference sequence). The CDR3 extends over 15 amino acids. V was trimmed by 4 bases and J by 2 bases, leaving 14 bases between them. DNA for the CDR3: TGTGCCAGTAGTAAGGCGAGAGGGGGGCAAGAGACCCAGTACTTC. This sequence encodes CASSKARGGQETQYF. The full variable domain, completed using reference TRBV19 and TRBJ2-5, is DGGITQSPKYLFRKEGQNVTLSCEQNLNHDAMYWYRQDPGQGLRLIYYSQIVNDFQKGDIAEGYSVSREKKESFPLTVTSAQKNPTAFYLCASSKARGGQETQYFGPGTRLLVL.

The gene calls are TRBV18 and TRBJ1-1, with 7 positions matching TRBD1. The ends lost 4 bases at V and 0 bases at J; junction bases unmatched: 2. The CDR3 is 14 residues long. Per the germline V gene, CDR1 is KGHSH and CDR2 is LQKENI. CDR3: CASSHRGLNTEAFF. The CDR3 DNA reads TGTGCCAGCTCACACAGGGGCCTGAACACTGAAGCTTTCTTT.